This is a list of T cell receptor beta chains from one sample in a study of T cell repertoires in cytomegalovirus infection. Each CDR3 protein is one row after TCRdb ran MiXCR on the reads. The sample consists of 900,000 to 950,000 distinct CDR3 sequences, 31% of them appearing once. These receptors have no identified antigens. The sample consisted of cultured CD8+ T cells from PBMCs, taken from culture after CMV antigen stimulation. The receptors originated from a human donor in good health (CMV status not recorded). Some clones in this sample may be carry-over from other donors' samples. Both conserved end residues are part of each CDR3. The D gene is left open where the match is weak. Size is omitted from some rows. Given values are once, few, many or a class for expanded clones.

d_gene | abundance | j_gene | v_gene | CDR3aa | CDR3nt
- | - | TRBJ1-5 | TRBV4-1 | CASSQDLGGLNQPQHF | TGCGCCAGCAGCCAAGATTTGGGGGGCCTCAATCAGCCCCAGCATTTT
- | - | TRBJ1-1 | TRBV7-8 | CASSLVRKGHGRNTEAFF | TGTGCCAGCAGCTTAGTCAGAAAGGGACATGGGAGGAACACTGAAGCTTTCTTT
- | few | TRBJ1-1 | TRBV27 | CASSLDRREAFF | TGTGCCAGCAGCCTCGACAGGAGAGAAGCTTTCTTT
TRBD1 | - | TRBJ1-1 | TRBV20-1 | CSARRDRRNTEAFF | TGCAGTGCTAGAAGGGACAGGCGGAACACTGAAGCTTTCTTT
- | few | TRBJ1-1 | TRBV7-9 | CASSFGTGKGAFF | TGTGCCAGCAGCTTTGGGACTGGAAAAGGAGCTTTCTTT
- | - | TRBJ2-7 | TRBV13 | CASSFPQAPYEQYF | TGTGCCAGCAGCTTCCCCCAGGCCCCCTACGAGCAGTACTTC
- | - | TRBJ2-7 | TRBV6-5 | CASSLDMANSYEQYF | TGTGCCAGCAGTCTCGACATGGCAAATTCCTACGAGCAGTACTTC
TRBD1 | few | TRBJ1-1 | TRBV7-9 | CASFPGGTEAFF | TGTGCCAGCTTCCCAGGGGGAACTGAAGCTTTCTTT
- | few | TRBJ1-2 | TRBV6-4 | CASSPGPDYGYTF | TGTGCCAGCAGTCCGGGTCCGGACTATGGCTACACCTTC
TRBD1 | - | TRBJ2-6 | TRBV27 | CASSLPPPGQGTLSSGANVLTF | TGTGCCAGCAGCCTCCCTCCCCCGGGACAGGGTACCCTAAGCTCTGGGGCCAACGTCCTGACTTTC
- | - | TRBJ1-2 | TRBV7-3 | CASSFDGIGYTF | TGTGCCAGCAGCTTCGATGGAATTGGCTACACCTTC
TRBD2 | - | TRBJ2-7 | TRBV15 | CATSRGTSGVYEQYF | TGTGCCACCAGCAGAGGGACTAGCGGGGTCTACGAGCAGTACTTC
- | - | TRBJ2-3 | TRBV27 | CASSFLGGAADTQYF | TGTGCCAGCAGTTTTCTTGGGGGCGCGGCAGATACGCAGTATTTT
- | few | TRBJ2-3 | TRBV4-1 | CASSQTSSGTDTQYF | TGCGCCAGCAGCCAGACTAGTTCGGGCACAGATACGCAGTATTTT
- | many | TRBJ2-1 | TRBV25-1 | CASTLNRDLRHNEQFF | TGTGCCAGCACCTTAAACCGGGACCTCCGACACAATGAGCAGTTCTTC
- | - | TRBJ1-5 | TRBV7-9 | CASSLGGGPVLTQHF | TGTGCCAGCAGCTTAGGGGGAGGGCCGGTTTTGACCCAGCATTTT
- | many | TRBJ1-2 | TRBV12-3/TRBV12-4 | CASGGIHDADNYGYTF | TGTGCCAGCGGTGGGATACACGACGCGGACAACTATGGCTACACCTTC
- | - | TRBJ1-2 | TRBV2 | CASSEDEAETNYGYTF | TGTGCCAGCAGTGAAGACGAGGCAGAAACTAACTATGGCTACACCTTC
- | few | TRBJ1-2 | TRBV6-2/TRBV6-3 | CASRQGSYGYTF | TGTGCCAGCAGACAGGGAAGCTATGGCTACACCTTC
- | - | TRBJ2-7 | TRBV12-3/TRBV12-4 | CASSLPGGLSIYEQYF | TGCGCCAGCAGTTTACCTGGGGGTCTCTCCATCTACGAACAGTACTTC
- | - | TRBJ1-5 | TRBV7-9 | CASSSQAGQPQHF | TGTGCCAGCAGCTCTCAGGCGGGCCAGCCCCAGCATTTT
TRBD2 | few | TRBJ2-7 | TRBV29-1 | CSVEVGGAGPSYEQYF | TGCAGCGTTGAAGTGGGGGGAGCGGGGCCTTCCTACGAGCAGTACTTC
- | - | TRBJ2-7 | TRBV6-5 | CASSYLSSSYEQYF | TGTGCCAGCAGTTACTTGAGCTCCTCTTACGAGCAGTACTTC
TRBD2 | - | TRBJ2-1 | TRBV27 | CASSWGGGVTFF | TGTGCCAGCAGTTGGGGGGGTGGGGTGACGTTCTTC
- | few | TRBJ2-2 | TRBV27 | CASRTTNTGELFF | TGTGCCAGCAGGACCACAAACACCGGGGAGCTGTTTTTT
- | - | TRBJ1-2 | TRBV5-6 | CASSMGSVRSGYTF | TGTGCCAGCAGTATGGGGTCGGTTAGGAGTGGCTACACCTTC
- | many | TRBJ2-1 | TRBV28 | CASIPGVEYNEQFF | TGTGCCAGCATACCGGGGGTGGAATACAATGAGCAGTTCTTC
TRBD1 | - | TRBJ1-2 | TRBV5-5 | CASSLKRGQTNYGYTF | TGTGCCAGCAGCCTAAAGAGGGGGCAGACTAACTATGGCTACACCTTC
- | - | TRBJ1-1 | TRBV6-5 | CASSYSRSYGEAFF | TGTGCCAGCAGTTACTCGAGGTCTTACGGTGAAGCTTTCTTT
- | - | TRBJ2-1 | TRBV10-3 | CAGGTYNEQFF | TGTGCCGGGGGGACCTACAATGAGCAGTTCTTC
- | - | TRBJ2-7 | TRBV6-5 | CASSYGGTLYEQYF | TGTGCCAGCAGTTACGGAGGGACCCTCTACGAGCAGTACTTC
TRBD1 | - | TRBJ2-1 | TRBV12-3/TRBV12-4 | CASGTGANNEQFF | TGTGCCAGCGGGACAGGGGCGAACAATGAGCAGTTCTTC
- | few | TRBJ2-7 | TRBV12-3/TRBV12-4 | CASSFFQFGYEQYF | TGTGCCAGCAGTTTTTTTCAGTTCGGCTACGAGCAGTACTTC
TRBD1 | - | TRBJ2-5 | TRBV20-1 | CSARFWGAPRTGGQETQYF | TGCAGTGCTAGATTCTGGGGGGCCCCACGGACAGGGGGCCAAGAGACCCAGTACTTC
TRBD2 | few | TRBJ2-5 | TRBV5-1 | CASSLAVLAGGAETQYF | TGCGCCAGCAGCTTGGCCGTCCTAGCGGGGGGGGCAGAGACCCAGTACTTC
- | few | TRBJ1-1 | TRBV7-9 | CASSLANSGAMNTEAFF | TGTGCCAGCAGCTTAGCCAACTCAGGAGCTATGAACACTGAAGCTTTCTTT
- | many | TRBJ1-5 | TRBV12-3/TRBV12-4 | CASSRDSIGGINQPQHF | TGTGCCAGCTCCCGGGACTCCATTGGGGGGATCAATCAGCCCCAGCATTTT
- | - | TRBJ1-2 | TRBV4-1 | CASSPGGGGNGYTF | TGCGCCAGCAGCCCTGGGGGCGGCGGGAATGGCTACACCTTC
TRBD2 | many | TRBJ2-3 | TRBV7-6 | CASSSLGGGITDTQYF | TGTGCCAGCAGCTCCCTGGGCGGGGGGATCACAGATACGCAGTATTTT
- | few | TRBJ2-1 | TRBV27 | CASSSGTFIMVGDEQFF | TGTGCCAGCAGTTCAGGGACATTCATTATGGTGGGCGATGAGCAGTTCTTC
- | many | TRBJ1-1 | TRBV7-2 | CASSLPPGRRTEAFF | TGTGCCAGCAGCTTACCCCCAGGGAGGAGAACTGAAGCTTTCTTT
- | - | TRBJ1-1 | TRBV6-1 | CASSELGVATEAFF | TGTGCCAGCAGTGAATTAGGGGTGGCCACTGAAGCTTTCTTT
TRBD1 | - | TRBJ2-3 | TRBV7-9 | CASSTTTGFIPPDTQYF | TGTGCCAGCAGCACGACGACAGGGTTTATACCCCCAGATACGCAGTATTTT
- | few | TRBJ1-5 | TRBV7-6 | CASSPWEEQPQHF | TGTGCCAGCAGCCCCTGGGAGGAACAGCCCCAGCATTTT
- | - | TRBJ1-4 | TRBV11-2 | CASSEEGGRSEKLFF | TGTGCCAGCAGCGAAGAGGGGGGACGTAGTGAAAAACTGTTTTTT
TRBD2 | many | TRBJ2-7 | TRBV6-1 | CASSPRGGLTSSYEQYF | TGTGCCAGCAGTCCCCGCGGGGGGCTAACGAGCTCCTACGAGCAGTACTTC
TRBD2 | - | TRBJ2-1 | TRBV20-1 | CSARSSGTPNNEQFF | TGCAGTGCTAGGTCAAGCGGGACTCCGAACAATGAGCAGTTCTTC
TRBD1 | few | TRBJ1-2 | TRBV6-6 | CASSYSGQGAGYTF | TGTGCCAGCAGTTACTCGGGACAGGGGGCTGGCTACACCTTC
- | many | TRBJ2-1 | TRBV7-2 | CASSLGPTLAVNEQFF | TGTGCCAGCAGCTTGGGACCAACCCTGGCAGTTAATGAGCAGTTCTTC
TRBD1 | - | TRBJ2-1 | TRBV10-3 | CAISEGGTGGGWKYNEQFF | TGTGCCATCAGTGAAGGGGGGACAGGGGGCGGCTGGAAGTACAATGAGCAGTTCTTC
- | few | TRBJ1-6 | TRBV6-6 | CASLLRSSPLHF | TGTGCCAGCCTCCTTAGGAGTTCACCCCTCCACTTT
- | - | TRBJ1-2 | TRBV2 | CASSAAQARGYGYTF | TGTGCCAGCAGCGCGGCACAGGCGAGGGGCTATGGCTACACCTTC
TRBD2 | - | TRBJ2-7 | TRBV5-5 | CASSPLTSGGYEQYF | TGTGCCAGCAGCCCCCTGACTAGCGGGGGATACGAGCAGTACTTC
- | few | TRBJ1-1 | TRBV19 | CASSIFDGGTNTEAFF | TGTGCCAGTAGTATATTCGATGGGGGAACGAACACTGAAGCTTTCTTT
- | - | TRBJ1-1 | TRBV14 | CASSQGYDRRTEAFF | TGTGCCAGCAGCCAAGGGTACGACAGGCGCACTGAAGCTTTCTTT